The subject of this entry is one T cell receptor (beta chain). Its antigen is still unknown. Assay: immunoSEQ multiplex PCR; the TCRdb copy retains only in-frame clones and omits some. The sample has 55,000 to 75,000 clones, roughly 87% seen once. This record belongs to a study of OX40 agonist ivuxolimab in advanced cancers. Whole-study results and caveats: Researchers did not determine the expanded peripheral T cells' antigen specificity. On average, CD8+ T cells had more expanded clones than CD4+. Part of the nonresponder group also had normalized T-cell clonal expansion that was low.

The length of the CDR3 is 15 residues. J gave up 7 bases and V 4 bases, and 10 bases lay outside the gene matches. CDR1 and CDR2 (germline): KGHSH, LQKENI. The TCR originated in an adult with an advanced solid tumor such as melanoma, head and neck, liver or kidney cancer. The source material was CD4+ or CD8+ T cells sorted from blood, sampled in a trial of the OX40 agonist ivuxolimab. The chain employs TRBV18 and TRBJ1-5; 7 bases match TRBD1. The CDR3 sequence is CASSRLTGISQPQHF. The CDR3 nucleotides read TGTGCCAGCTCACGGCTGACAGGGATTAGCCAGCCCCAGCATTTT.